The clone carrying this T cell receptor beta chain was counted ten times or more. The V gene's germline CDR1 is SNHLY and CDR2 FYNNEI. The CDR3 totals 15 residues. With 3 bases removed from V and 2 bases from J, the gap between germline ends came to 11 bases. Time point of the sample: pre-sensitization, week 0. Treatment in this sample: therapeutic diphenylcyclopropenone sensitization with weekly scalp DPC. This record comes from a study of human T cells and chemical hapten exposure. TCRdb used MiXCR to reprocess the RACE reads, holding one entry per CDR3 protein. The sample has around 250,000 distinct CDR3 sequences; roughly 8.9% are singletons.

The TCR sequence derives from a woman aged 40 to 55 with alopecia areata. Some clones in this sample may be carry-over from other donors' samples. The V and J genes are TRBV2 and TRBJ1-3; tentative D call: TRBD1 (5 bases). The material was whole blood, obtained in connection with sensitization to the hapten diphenylcyclopropenone (DPC). CDR3 sequence (DNA): TGTGCCAGCAGTGAGGAAGGGACGGCTGGAAACACCATATATTTT. Its protein is CASSEEGTAGNTIYF. Supplemented by reference TRBV2 and TRBJ1-3, the full variable domain reads EPEVTQTPSHQVTQMGQEVILRCVPISNHLYFYWYRQILGQKVEFLVSFYNNEISEKSEIFDDQFSVERPDGSNFTLKIRSTKLEDSAMYFCASSEEGTAGNTIYFGEGSWLTVV.